Reported below is one T cell receptor beta chain. These data come from a study of T cell changes during pregnancy in multiple sclerosis. This CDR3 is built from 14 residues. V lost 2 bases to trimming and J lost 5 bases; unmatched junction nucleotides: 3. The germline CDR1 and CDR2 sequences are SEHNR and FQNEAQ (reference sequence). Using immunoSEQ multiplex PCR, the repertoire was profiled, and TCRdb retains in-frame clones only, with some absent. The sample yields roughly 30,000 clones, about nine tenths seen once. The sample was CD8+ T cells from peripheral blood mononuclear cells, taken in the second trimester of pregnancy. The receptor's source is a female donor with multiple sclerosis, enrolled in a pregnancy study. The chain has TRBV7-9 and TRBJ2-1, with 7 bases matching TRBD2. CDR3 in DNA: TGTGCCAGCAGCTTAATAGCGGGCGACAATGAGCAGTTCTTC. Protein product: CASSLIAGDNEQFF.